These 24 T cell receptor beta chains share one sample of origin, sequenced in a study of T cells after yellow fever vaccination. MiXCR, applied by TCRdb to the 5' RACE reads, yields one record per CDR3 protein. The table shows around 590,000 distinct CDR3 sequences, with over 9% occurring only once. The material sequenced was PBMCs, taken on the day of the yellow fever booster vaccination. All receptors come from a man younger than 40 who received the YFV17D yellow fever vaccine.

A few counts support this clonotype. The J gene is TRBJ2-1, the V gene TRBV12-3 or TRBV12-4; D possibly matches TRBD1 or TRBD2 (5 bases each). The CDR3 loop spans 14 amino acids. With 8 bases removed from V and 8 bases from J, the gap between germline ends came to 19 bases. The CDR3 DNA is TGTGCCAGCCTGCTAGCACCGAGGGACCATGAGCAGTTCTTC. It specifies CASLLAPRDHEQFF.

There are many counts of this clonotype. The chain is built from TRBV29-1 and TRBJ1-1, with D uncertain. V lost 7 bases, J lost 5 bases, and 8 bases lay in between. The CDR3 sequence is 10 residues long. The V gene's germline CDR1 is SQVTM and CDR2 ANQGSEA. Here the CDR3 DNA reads TGCAGCGGCAGTTATACTGAAGCTTTCTTT. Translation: CSGSYTEAFF.

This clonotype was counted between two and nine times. CDR3 sequence: CASTPSGYNEQFF. CDR3 DNA sequence: TGTGCCAGCACGCCTAGCGGGTACAATGAGCAGTTCTTC. The J gene is TRBJ2-1, the V gene TRBV6-2 or TRBV6-3; 8 nucleotides align to TRBD2. The CDR3 spans 13 residues. CDR1 MNHEY and CDR2 SVGEGT come from the germline V gene. J gave up 4 bases and V 7 bases, and 3 bases lay outside the gene matches.

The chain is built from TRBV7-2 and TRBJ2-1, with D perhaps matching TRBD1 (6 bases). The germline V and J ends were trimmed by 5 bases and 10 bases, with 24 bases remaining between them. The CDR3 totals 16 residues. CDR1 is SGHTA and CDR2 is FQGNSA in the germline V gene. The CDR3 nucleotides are TGTGCCAGCAGCCCGGATCTCAGCAGGGGACAATTGGAGCAGTTCTTC. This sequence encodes CASSPDLSRGQLEQFF.

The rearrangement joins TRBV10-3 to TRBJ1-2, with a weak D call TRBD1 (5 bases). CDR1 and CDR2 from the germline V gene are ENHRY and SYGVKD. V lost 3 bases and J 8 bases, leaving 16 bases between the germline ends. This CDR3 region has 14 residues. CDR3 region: CAISEGAGIGGYTF. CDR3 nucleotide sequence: TGTGCCATCAGTGAAGGGGCGGGGATCGGAGGCTACACCTTC.

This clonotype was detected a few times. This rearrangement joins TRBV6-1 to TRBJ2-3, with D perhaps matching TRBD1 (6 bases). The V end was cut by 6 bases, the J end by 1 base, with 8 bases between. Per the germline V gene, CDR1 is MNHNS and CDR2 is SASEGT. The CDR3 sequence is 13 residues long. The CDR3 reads CASRRQGTDTQYF. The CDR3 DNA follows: TGTGCCAGCAGAAGACAGGGCACAGATACGCAGTATTTT.

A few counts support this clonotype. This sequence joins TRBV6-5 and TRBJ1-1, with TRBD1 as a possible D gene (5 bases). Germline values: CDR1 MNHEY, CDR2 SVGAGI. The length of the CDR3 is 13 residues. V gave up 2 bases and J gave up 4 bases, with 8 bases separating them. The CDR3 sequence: CASSYRGATEAFF. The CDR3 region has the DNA TGTGCCAGCAGTTACAGGGGAGCCACTGAAGCTTTCTTT.

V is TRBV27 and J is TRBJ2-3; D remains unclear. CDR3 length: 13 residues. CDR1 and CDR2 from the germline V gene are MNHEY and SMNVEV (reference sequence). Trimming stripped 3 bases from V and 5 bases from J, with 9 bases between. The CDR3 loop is CASSFATRDTQYF. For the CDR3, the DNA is TGTGCCAGCAGTTTCGCTACAAGAGATACGCAGTATTTT.

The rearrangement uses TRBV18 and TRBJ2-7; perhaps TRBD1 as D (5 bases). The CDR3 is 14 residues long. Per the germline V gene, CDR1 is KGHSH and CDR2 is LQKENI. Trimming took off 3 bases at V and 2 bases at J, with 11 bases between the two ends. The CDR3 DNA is TGTGCCAGCTCACCGGAGCAGGGCCCCTACGAGCAGTACTTC. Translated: CASSPEQGPYEQYF.

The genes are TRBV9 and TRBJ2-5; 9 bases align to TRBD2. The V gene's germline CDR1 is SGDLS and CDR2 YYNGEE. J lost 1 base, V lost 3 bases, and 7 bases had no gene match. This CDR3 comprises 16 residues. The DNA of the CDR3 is TGTGCCAGCAGCGCCGGAGTGACTAGCGGCCAAGAGACCCAGTACTTC. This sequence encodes CASSAGVTSGQETQYF.

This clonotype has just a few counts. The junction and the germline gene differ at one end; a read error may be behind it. This chain's CDR3 is CASRPLRDRDDDFF. The CDR3 nucleotides read TGTGCCAGCAGGCCTCTCCGGGACAGGGACGATGATTTCTTC. This chain uses TRBV27 with TRBJ1-2; 9 bases agree with TRBD1. The CDR3 runs 14 residues. The germline V gene has CDR1 MNHEY and CDR2 SMNVEV (reference sequence).

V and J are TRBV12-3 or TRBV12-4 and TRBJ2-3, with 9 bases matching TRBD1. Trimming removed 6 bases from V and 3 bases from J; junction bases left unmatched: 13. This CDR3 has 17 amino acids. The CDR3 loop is CASRASVGTGLTDTQYF. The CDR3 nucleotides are TGTGCCAGCAGGGCTTCCGTCGGGACAGGGTTGACAGATACGCAGTATTTT.

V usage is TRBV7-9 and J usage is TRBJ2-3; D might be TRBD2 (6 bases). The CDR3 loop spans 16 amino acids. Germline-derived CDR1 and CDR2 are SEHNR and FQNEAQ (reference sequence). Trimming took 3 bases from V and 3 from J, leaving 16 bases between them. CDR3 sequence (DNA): TGTGCCAGCAGCTTTGGTGGAGGGAAACGAACAGATACGCAGTATTTT. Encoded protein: CASSFGGGKRTDTQYF.

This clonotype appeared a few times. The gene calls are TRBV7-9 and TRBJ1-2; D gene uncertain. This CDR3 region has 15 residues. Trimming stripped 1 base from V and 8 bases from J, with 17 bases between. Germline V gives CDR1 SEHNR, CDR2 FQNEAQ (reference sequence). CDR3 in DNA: TGTGCCAGCAGCTTAGTCGCAAGCTCAGTGAGGGGCTACACCTTC. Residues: CASSLVASSVRGYTF.

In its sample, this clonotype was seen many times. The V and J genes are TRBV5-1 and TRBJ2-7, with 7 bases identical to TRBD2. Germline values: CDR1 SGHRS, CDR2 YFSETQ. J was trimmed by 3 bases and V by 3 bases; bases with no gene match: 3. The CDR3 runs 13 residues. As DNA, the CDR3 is TGCGCCAGCAGCTCTGGCGGGGGCTACGAGCAGTACTTC. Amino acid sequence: CASSSGGGYEQYF. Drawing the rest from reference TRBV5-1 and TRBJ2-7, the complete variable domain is KAGVTQTPRYLIKTRGQQVTLSCSPISGHRSVSWYQQTPGQGLQFLFEYFSETQRNKGNFPGRFSGRQFSNSRSEMNVSTLELGDSALYLCASSSGGGYEQYFGPGTRLTVT.

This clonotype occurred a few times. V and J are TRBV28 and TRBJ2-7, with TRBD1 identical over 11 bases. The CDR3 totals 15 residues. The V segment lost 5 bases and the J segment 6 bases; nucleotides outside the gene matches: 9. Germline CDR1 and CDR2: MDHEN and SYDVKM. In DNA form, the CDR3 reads TGTGCCAGCAGTCCCCATCGGACAGGGGGCCTCGAGCAGTACTTC. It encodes CASSPHRTGGLEQYF.

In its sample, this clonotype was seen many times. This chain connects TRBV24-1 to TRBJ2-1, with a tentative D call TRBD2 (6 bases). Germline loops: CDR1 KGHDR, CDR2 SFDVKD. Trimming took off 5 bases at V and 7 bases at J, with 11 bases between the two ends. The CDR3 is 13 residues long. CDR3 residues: CATSVGSQNEQFF. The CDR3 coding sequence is TGTGCCACCAGTGTCGGGAGCCAGAATGAGCAGTTCTTC.

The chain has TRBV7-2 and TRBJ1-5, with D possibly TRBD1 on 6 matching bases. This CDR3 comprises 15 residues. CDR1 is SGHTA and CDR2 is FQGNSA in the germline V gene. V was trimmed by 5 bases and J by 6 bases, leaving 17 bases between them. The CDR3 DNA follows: TGTGCCAGCAGCCTTGGGGGCGCAGGTGGTCAGCCCCAGCATTTT. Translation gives CASSLGGAGGQPQHF. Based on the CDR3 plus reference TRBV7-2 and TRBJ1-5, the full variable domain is GAGVSQSPSNKVTEKGKDVELRCDPISGHTALYWYRQSLGQGLEFLIYFQGNSAPDKSGLPSDRFSAERTGGSVSTLTIQRTQQEDSAVYLCASSLGGAGGQPQHFGDGTRLSIL.

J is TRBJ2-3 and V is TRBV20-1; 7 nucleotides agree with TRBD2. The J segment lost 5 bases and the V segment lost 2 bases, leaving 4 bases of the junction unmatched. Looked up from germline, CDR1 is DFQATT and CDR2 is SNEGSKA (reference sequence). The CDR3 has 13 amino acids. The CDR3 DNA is TGCAGTGCTAGACTCCGGGGGGTAGATACGCAGTATTTT. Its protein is CSARLRGVDTQYF.

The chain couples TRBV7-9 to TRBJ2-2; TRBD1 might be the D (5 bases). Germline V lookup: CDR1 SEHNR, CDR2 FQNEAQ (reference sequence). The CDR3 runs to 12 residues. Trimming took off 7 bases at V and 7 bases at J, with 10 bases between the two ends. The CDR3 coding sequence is TGTGCCAGCACCAGGGAAGTCGGGGAGCTGTTTTTT. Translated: CASTREVGELFF.

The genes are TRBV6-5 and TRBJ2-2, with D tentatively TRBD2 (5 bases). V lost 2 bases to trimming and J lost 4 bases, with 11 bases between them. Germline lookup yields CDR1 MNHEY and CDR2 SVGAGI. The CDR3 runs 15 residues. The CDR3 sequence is CASSYVGVSTGELFF. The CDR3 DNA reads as TGTGCCAGCAGTTACGTGGGAGTCAGCACCGGGGAGCTGTTTTTT.

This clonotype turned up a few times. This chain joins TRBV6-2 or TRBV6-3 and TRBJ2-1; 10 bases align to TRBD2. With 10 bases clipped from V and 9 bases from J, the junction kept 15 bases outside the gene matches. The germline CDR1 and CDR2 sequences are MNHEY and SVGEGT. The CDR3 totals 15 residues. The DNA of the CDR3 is TGTGCCACCGCATGGGATCTAGCGGGAGTCGGTGAGCAGTTCTTC. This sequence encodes CATAWDLAGVGEQFF.

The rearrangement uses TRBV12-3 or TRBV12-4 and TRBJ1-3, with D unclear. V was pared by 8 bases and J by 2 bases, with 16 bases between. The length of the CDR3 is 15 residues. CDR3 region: CASFSIQVAGNTIYF. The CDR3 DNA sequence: TGTGCCAGCTTTAGTATACAAGTGGCTGGAAACACCATATATTTT.

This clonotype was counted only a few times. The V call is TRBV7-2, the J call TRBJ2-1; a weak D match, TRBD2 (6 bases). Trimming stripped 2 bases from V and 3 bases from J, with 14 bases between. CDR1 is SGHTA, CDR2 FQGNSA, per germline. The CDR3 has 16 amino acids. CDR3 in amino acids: CASSLIGLANYNEQFF. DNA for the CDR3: TGTGCCAGCAGCTTAATCGGTCTAGCGAACTACAATGAGCAGTTCTTC.